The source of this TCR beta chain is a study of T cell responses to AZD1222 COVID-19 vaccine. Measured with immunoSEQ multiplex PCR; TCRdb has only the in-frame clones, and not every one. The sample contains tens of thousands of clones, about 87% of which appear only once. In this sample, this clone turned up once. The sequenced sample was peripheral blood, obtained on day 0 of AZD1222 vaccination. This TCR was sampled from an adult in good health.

The CDR3 DNA sequence: TGTGCCAGCAGGCTTGGGGGGCAGGGTAGATGGGAGACCCAGTACTTC. This sequence encodes CASRLGGQGRWETQYF. This chain links TRBV2 with TRBJ2-5; D might be TRBD1 or TRBD2, each matching 6 bases. The V gene lost 6 bases and the J gene lost 5 bases, with 22 bases spanning the gap. The CDR3 runs to 16 residues. Per germline, CDR1 SNHLY and CDR2 FYNNEI.